This TCR beta chain was recorded in a study of T cell responses to AZD1222 COVID-19 vaccine. TCRdb keeps only in-frame clones here, not all; method: immunoSEQ multiplex PCR. The top ten hold 26% of the sample, which has over 50,000 clones, approximately 85% seen once. For this clone: Its target is unknown.

Trimming stripped 8 bases from V and 2 bases from J, with 13 bases between. Germline CDR1 MNHNY, CDR2 SVGAGI (reference sequence). This CDR3 has 13 amino acids. Pooling of second doses given at about 4 or about 12 weeks was done. Study-wide findings and caveats: Mostly white British, mostly female donors; authors suggested clonal diversity may be underestimated. Nearly half of spike-specific TCRs reportedly target variant regions that are unmutated in the B.1.351 and B.1.1.7 variants. Spike-specific TCR breadth and depth went up after people got two AZD1222 doses.

The chain is built from TRBV6-6 and TRBJ2-7; possible D gene TRBD2, 6 bases. The sequencing here drew on peripheral blood, taken 28 days after the second AZD1222 dose. The sequence was obtained from an adult who received the AZD1222 COVID-19 vaccine. The CDR3 protein is CASGGQGTYEQYF. In DNA form, the CDR3 reads TGTGCCAGCGGAGGGCAGGGTACCTACGAGCAGTACTTC.